These 6 T cell receptor beta chains originate from one sample sequenced in a study of cytomegalovirus exposure and HLA in healthy donors. Primers for the PCR totalled 60 Vbeta and 13 Jbeta. TCRdb's table, derived via immunoSEQ multiplex PCR, lists solely in-frame clones and lacks some. The table includes over 150,000 clones, 73% detected once. Sequencing was done on a sample of PBMCs. These receptors came from a woman aged 18-30 years in good health and CMV-seropositive.

The chain carries TRBV30 and TRBJ1-1; 7 bases match TRBD1. V trimming: 0 bases; J trimming: 1 base; junction bases outside the gene matches: 5. The CDR3 has 15 amino acids. Looked up from germline, CDR1 is GTSNPN and CDR2 is SVGIG (reference sequence). The CDR3 DNA is TGTGCCTGGAGTGTAAGGGGGCTTGGGAACACTGAAGCTTTCTTT. Its translation is CAWSVRGLGNTEAFF. The full variable domain, completed using reference TRBV30 and TRBJ1-1, is SQTIHQWPATLVQPVGSPLSLECTVEGTSNPNLYWYRQAAGRGLQLLFYSVGIGQISSEVPQNLSASRPQDRQFILSSKKLLLSDSGFYLCAWSVRGLGNTEAFFGQGTRLTVV.

The chain employs TRBV27 and TRBJ2-5; 12 bases match TRBD2. Germline CDR1 and CDR2: MNHEY and SMNVEV (reference sequence). The CDR3 runs 16 residues. J gave up 5 bases and V 5 bases, and 9 bases lay outside the gene matches. The DNA for the CDR3 is TGTGCCAGCAGTGCGTCTAGCGGGGGGGCGGGGGAGACCCAGTACTTC. Encoded protein: CASSASSGGAGETQYF.

The chain links TRBV2 to TRBJ2-5; 14 bases agree with TRBD2. The CDR3 totals 15 residues. Germline CDR1 and CDR2: SNHLY and FYNNEI. V trimming: 4 bases; J trimming: 3 bases; junction bases outside the gene matches: 1. The CDR3: CASSGLAGGKETQYF. The CDR3 DNA reads TGTGCCAGCAGTGGACTAGCGGGGGGGAAAGAGACCCAGTACTTC.

J is TRBJ1-5 and V is TRBV7-2; 7 positions agree with TRBD1. J lost 5 bases, V lost 5 bases, and 3 bases had no gene match. The CDR3 has 13 residues. Looked up from germline, CDR1 is SGHTA and CDR2 is FQGNSA. The CDR3 sequence is CASSQQGYQPQHF. DNA for the CDR3: TGTGCCAGCAGCCAACAGGGGTATCAGCCCCAGCATTTT.

This clone was seen just once. The chain links TRBV10-2 to TRBJ1-1; D gene uncertain. The CDR3 consists of 13 residues. Trimming took 6 bases from V and 5 from J, leaving 13 bases between them. CDR1 is WSHSY and CDR2 is SAAADI in the germline V gene. CDR3 in amino acids: CASRTAGWTEAFF. CDR3 coding DNA: TGCGCCAGCAGGACCGCCGGGTGGACTGAAGCTTTCTTT.

CDR3: CASRPGVTEAFF. Written as DNA, the CDR3 is TGTGCCAGCAGGCCAGGGGTCACTGAAGCTTTCTTT. V usage is TRBV2 and J usage is TRBJ1-1; D may be TRBD1 (6 bases). Germline CDR1 SNHLY, CDR2 FYNNEI. CDR3 length equals 12 residues. Trimming left V 6 bases short and J 4 bases short, with 9 bases between.